Listed below are T cell receptor beta chains from one sample, sequenced in a study of graft-versus-host responses after intestinal transplantation. Assay: immunoSEQ multiplex PCR; the TCRdb copy retains only in-frame clones and omits some. Seen here are approximately 9,700 clones, about 91% observed once, and the top ten hold 3.6%. The specimen comprised PBMCs, sampled roughly 6 weeks after intestinal transplantation. The receptors originated from a human patient who received an intestinal transplant, so some T cells may come from the graft donor. Both conserved end residues are part of each CDR3. The D gene is left open where the match is weak. Size tells how often a clone was seen (once, few, many) or the class of an expanded clone, and some rows leave it out.

v_call,clone_size,d_call,j_call,cdr3_aa,cdr3_nt
TRBV4-2,once,TRBD1,TRBJ2-7,CASSQVRQGNEQYF,TGTGCCAGCAGCCAAGTTCGACAGGGTAACGAGCAGTACTTC
TRBV4-1,NA,NA,TRBJ1-5,CASSQVAGGGNQPQHF,TGCGCCAGCAGCCAAGTTGCGGGCGGTGGCAATCAGCCCCAGCATTTT
TRBV10-3,few,NA,TRBJ1-3,CAISESVGERTGNTIYF,TGTGCCATCAGTGAGTCGGTCGGGGAAAGGACTGGAAACACCATATATTTT
TRBV27,NA,NA,TRBJ2-7,CASSSRQAQYF,TGTGCCAGCAGTTCCCGACAGGCGCAGTACTTC
TRBV2,NA,TRBD1,TRBJ2-7,CASNEGDRSYEQYF,TGTGCCAGCAACGAAGGGGACAGATCCTACGAGCAGTACTTC
TRBV19,NA,NA,TRBJ1-4,CASSAGDREKLFF,TGTGCCAGTAGCGCGGGGGATCGGGAAAAACTGTTTTTT
TRBV18,NA,TRBD2,TRBJ2-5,CASSIIAGEETQYF,TGTGCCAGCTCAATAATAGCGGGGGAAGAGACCCAGTACTTC
TRBV5-4,NA,NA,TRBJ2-4,CASSKSGREATVNF,TGTGCCAGCAGCAAGAGTGGAAGGGAGGCTACCGTGAACTTC
TRBV6-1,NA,NA,TRBJ1-2,CASTQGFGYTF,TGTGCCAGCACCCAAGGGTTCGGCTACACCTTC
TRBV5-1,NA,NA,TRBJ1-2,CASSSTSTSNYGYTF,TGCGCCAGCAGCTCAACGTCCACGAGCAACTATGGCTACACCTTC
TRBV4-2,NA,NA,TRBJ2-7,CASSQDNYEQYF,TGTGCCAGCAGCCAAGACAACTACGAGCAGTACTTC
TRBV5-1,NA,NA,TRBJ1-2,CASSQRTYGYTF,TGCGCCAGCAGCCAAAGGACCTATGGCTACACCTTC
TRBV19,NA,NA,TRBJ2-3,CATRSGTLFISDTQYF,TGTGCCACTAGATCCGGGACCCTCTTCATTTCAGATACGCAGTATTTT
TRBV19,NA,NA,TRBJ2-5,CASSARLRRLLGEQETQYF,TGTGCCAGTAGTGCACGCCTCCGAAGGTTGTTAGGCGAACAAGAGACCCAGTACTTC
TRBV5-1,NA,TRBD2,TRBJ2-7,CASSPLADGEQYF,TGCGCCAGCAGCCCTCTAGCGGATGGCGAGCAGTACTTC
TRBV7-6,NA,NA,TRBJ2-1,CASSLWSMGTSEQFF,TGTGCCAGCAGCTTATGGTCCATGGGGACATCTGAGCAGTTCTTC
TRBV5-5,NA,NA,TRBJ1-2,CASSLPPGVLYGYTF,TGTGCCAGCAGCCTTCCCCCGGGGGTACTCTATGGCTACACCTTC
TRBV11-2,NA,TRBD1,TRBJ1-6,CASSSRDRGFNSPLHF,TGTGCCAGCAGCTCCCGGGACAGGGGGTTTAATTCACCCCTCCACTTT
TRBV7-6,NA,NA,TRBJ1-1,CASSATGATEAFF,TGTGCCAGCAGCGCCACCGGGGCCACTGAAGCTTTCTTT
TRBV19,NA,NA,TRBJ1-1,CASSILMNTEAFF,TGTGCCAGTAGTATCCTCATGAACACTGAAGCTTTCTTT
TRBV19,NA,NA,TRBJ1-6,CASRGAASSYNSPLHF,TGTGCCAGTAGGGGGGCCGCGAGCTCCTATAATTCACCCCTCCACTTT
TRBV6-4,NA,TRBD2,TRBJ2-3,CASSVSGGAADTQYF,TGTGCCAGCAGTGTTAGCGGGGGGGCCGCAGATACGCAGTATTTT
TRBV19,NA,NA,TRBJ1-2,CASNLVDGDLYGYTF,TGTGCCAGTAATTTAGTTGACGGGGACCTCTATGGCTACACCTTC
TRBV2,few,NA,TRBJ1-3,CASSGTGNTIYF,TGTGCCAGCAGTGGGACTGGAAACACCATATATTTT
TRBV19,NA,NA,TRBJ1-2,CASSISPGAYGYTF,TGTGCCAGTAGTATCTCTCCAGGGGCCTATGGCTACACCTTC
TRBV6-5,NA,NA,TRBJ2-7,CASTQGLPEQYF,TGTGCCAGCACCCAGGGTCTCCCCGAGCAGTACTTC
TRBV4-1,NA,NA,TRBJ2-7,CASSPWGYGHEQYF,TGCGCCAGCAGCCCGTGGGGGTATGGCCACGAGCAGTACTTC
TRBV9,once,TRBD1,TRBJ2-2,CASTRQGSPGELFF,TGTGCCAGCACGCGACAGGGGAGCCCCGGGGAGCTGTTTTTT
TRBV25-1,NA,NA,TRBJ2-3,CASSESAWDTQYF,TGTGCCAGCAGTGAATCGGCTTGGGATACGCAGTATTTT
TRBV5-4,once,NA,TRBJ2-7,CASSPGGAGEQYF,TGTGCCAGCAGCCCTGGAGGGGCAGGCGAGCAGTACTTC
TRBV11-2,NA,NA,TRBJ2-7,CASSLGLEQYF,TGTGCCAGCAGCCTGGGTTTAGAGCAGTACTTC
TRBV9,NA,NA,TRBJ1-6,CASRQSNNSPLHF,TGTGCCAGCAGACAGTCTAATAATTCACCCCTCCACTTT
TRBV5-5,once,NA,TRBJ2-7,CASRDLASYEQYF,TGTGCCAGCAGGGACCTAGCCTCCTACGAGCAGTACTTC
TRBV7-3,NA,NA,TRBJ2-2,CASSPRTVTNTGELFF,TGTGCCAGCAGCCCAAGGACAGTCACGAACACCGGGGAGCTGTTTTTT
TRBV9,NA,NA,TRBJ1-1,CASSVVSNTEAFF,TGTGCCAGCAGCGTAGTGTCGAACACTGAAGCTTTCTTT
TRBV7-6,NA,NA,TRBJ2-3,CASSQKTGLGDGITDTQYF,TGTGCCAGCAGCCAAAAGACAGGTTTGGGAGACGGAATCACAGATACGCAGTATTTT
TRBV6-6,NA,NA,TRBJ1-5,CASSYPPPDQPQHF,TGTGCCAGCAGTTACCCCCCACCGGATCAGCCCCAGCATTTT
TRBV18,NA,NA,TRBJ1-1,CASSPAGGVMAFF,TGTGCCAGCTCACCGGCGGGTGGGGTTATGGCTTTCTTT
TRBV25-1,NA,TRBD1,TRBJ2-7,CASSPRQGTYEQYF,TGTGCCAGCAGCCCCAGACAGGGTACCTACGAGCAGTACTTC
TRBV5-4,NA,NA,TRBJ1-1,CASSPEGSLGVAFF,TGTGCCAGCAGCCCCGAGGGTTCCCTGGGGGTCGCTTTCTTT
TRBV10-2,NA,TRBD1,TRBJ2-7,CASSQTGGYEQYF,TGCGCCAGCAGTCAGACAGGGGGCTACGAGCAGTACTTC
TRBV7-2,NA,NA,TRBJ1-2,CASSKGGVGGYTF,TGTGCCAGCAGCAAAGGGGGGGTAGGAGGCTACACCTTC
TRBV4-1,NA,TRBD2,TRBJ2-7,CASSQDGGTSYKYF,TGCGCCAGCAGCCAAGATGGGGGGACTAGCTATAAGTACTTC
TRBV2,NA,TRBD1,TRBJ2-5,CAGRDRGETQYF,TGTGCCGGGAGGGACAGGGGTGAGACCCAGTACTTC
TRBV10-3,NA,NA,TRBJ1-2,CAISEGTDYGYTF,TGTGCCATCAGTGAGGGGACTGACTATGGCTACACCTTC